The subject of this entry is one TCR beta chain. As yet, its antigen is unknown. This specimen comes from a study of cytomegalovirus exposure and HLA in healthy donors. This CDR3 is built from 12 residues. Trimming cost V 7 bases and J 1 base, with 8 bases left between them. Germline loops: CDR1 SNHLY, CDR2 FYNNEI. Both 60 Vbeta primers and 13 Jbeta primers went into the PCR. Produced via immunoSEQ multiplex PCR; TCRdb's table is partial and in-frame only. The sample totals 130,000 to 150,000 clones. Healthy bone marrow donors supplied every sample. Findings of the study overall: In a later analysis, a missense DCLRE1C variant was linked to TCR beta V- and J-gene trimming.

The chain joins TRBV2 to TRBJ2-7; a weak D match, TRBD1 (6 bases). The sequence was obtained from a male donor in good health and CMV-seronegative. Material: PBMCs. The CDR3: CASNGQSYEQYF. Written as DNA, the CDR3 is TGTGCCAGCAACGGACAGTCCTACGAGCAGTACTTC.